A selection of T cell receptor beta chains follows, all from one sample in a study of cytomegalovirus exposure and HLA in healthy donors. TCRdb's table, derived via immunoSEQ multiplex PCR, lists solely in-frame clones and lacks some. The table has 100,000 to 150,000 clones, 80% to 90% seen once. Specimen: PBMCs. These receptors came from a woman aged 18-35 years in good health and CMV-seronegative. Each CDR3 is given with its conserved first and last residue. The order of the fields is J gene, D gene, V gene, CDR3 protein. A D gene is named only where the DNA matches it firmly.

J gene: TRBJ1-6
D gene: TRBD1
V gene: TRBV2
CDR3 protein: CASNRDRGYSPLHF

J gene: TRBJ1-1
D gene: .
V gene: TRBV6-5
CDR3 protein: CASIRGQEAFF

J gene: TRBJ1-2
D gene: .
V gene: TRBV27
CDR3 protein: CASGSTRGWRSNYGYTF

J gene: TRBJ2-1
D gene: .
V gene: TRBV19
CDR3 protein: CASISYGGNNEQFF

J gene: TRBJ2-7
D gene: TRBD2
V gene: TRBV11-2
CDR3 protein: CASAGLAGDSYEQYF

J gene: TRBJ1-2
D gene: TRBD1
V gene: TRBV5-8
CDR3 protein: CASSLPDRVYGYTF

J gene: TRBJ2-1
D gene: .
V gene: TRBV5-1
CDR3 protein: CASSYRDNPYNEQFF

J gene: TRBJ2-3
D gene: TRBD2
V gene: TRBV2
CDR3 protein: CASNWGGSEVDTQYF

J gene: TRBJ2-3
D gene: TRBD2
V gene: TRBV10-1
CDR3 protein: CASSVASGDLTDTQYF

J gene: TRBJ2-5
D gene: .
V gene: TRBV5-1
CDR3 protein: CASSPPGLGYQETQYF

J gene: TRBJ2-2
D gene: .
V gene: TRBV9
CDR3 protein: CASSVDRVGTGELFF

J gene: TRBJ2-7
D gene: TRBD2
V gene: TRBV4-1
CDR3 protein: CASSQDQWDGLAYEQYF

J gene: TRBJ2-1
D gene: TRBD2
V gene: TRBV11-1
CDR3 protein: CASGLAGQTYNEQFF

J gene: TRBJ1-1
D gene: .
V gene: TRBV13
CDR3 protein: CASSPRGRNTEAFF

J gene: TRBJ2-3
D gene: TRBD2
V gene: TRBV5-1
CDR3 protein: CASSLGRGGDTDTQYF

J gene: TRBJ1-6
D gene: .
V gene: TRBV5-6
CDR3 protein: CASSLMLDSYNSPLHF

J gene: TRBJ2-7
D gene: TRBD1
V gene: TRBV5-1
CDR3 protein: CASSGIRDRGRLSTIEQYF

J gene: TRBJ2-7
D gene: TRBD2
V gene: TRBV7-8
CDR3 protein: CASSGGLAGSEQYF

J gene: TRBJ1-2
D gene: TRBD1
V gene: TRBV10-3
CDR3 protein: CATTGGSSYGYTF

J gene: TRBJ1-1
D gene: .
V gene: TRBV6-5
CDR3 protein: CASSYDRNTEAFF

J gene: TRBJ2-7
D gene: .
V gene: TRBV25-1
CDR3 protein: CASSVQPSSYEQYF

J gene: TRBJ1-4
D gene: TRBD1
V gene: TRBV25-1
CDR3 protein: CASSRTGGKEKLFF

J gene: TRBJ2-7
D gene: .
V gene: TRBV6-5
CDR3 protein: CASSYSTQGYEQYF

J gene: TRBJ1-1
D gene: TRBD1
V gene: TRBV18
CDR3 protein: CASSRDRGTEAFF

J gene: TRBJ1-4
D gene: TRBD1
V gene: TRBV2
CDR3 protein: CASSGQGREKLFF

J gene: TRBJ2-7
D gene: TRBD1
V gene: TRBV6-5
CDR3 protein: CASSPDRPFSYEQYF

J gene: TRBJ2-3
D gene: TRBD1
V gene: TRBV5-1
CDR3 protein: CASSLEGTDTDTQYF

J gene: TRBJ1-4
D gene: TRBD1
V gene: TRBV9
CDR3 protein: CASGGQGGYEKLFF

J gene: TRBJ2-3
D gene: TRBD2
V gene: TRBV27
CDR3 protein: CASSPNGLAADTQYF

J gene: TRBJ2-7
D gene: TRBD1
V gene: TRBV9
CDR3 protein: CASSGGTGVSYEQYF

J gene: TRBJ2-2
D gene: .
V gene: TRBV2
CDR3 protein: CASRGPTVVVSGELFF

J gene: TRBJ2-2
D gene: TRBD2
V gene: TRBV4-2
CDR3 protein: CASSPRTSGRTVGGELFF

J gene: TRBJ2-1
D gene: TRBD2
V gene: TRBV19
CDR3 protein: CASSSTKRTSGGYNEQFF

J gene: TRBJ1-3
D gene: TRBD1
V gene: TRBV29-1
CDR3 protein: CSVEVRGGRNTIYF

J gene: TRBJ2-7
D gene: .
V gene: TRBV5-6
CDR3 protein: CASSLANHEQYF

J gene: TRBJ1-1
D gene: .
V gene: TRBV6-4
CDR3 protein: CASSEGRGWNTEAFF

J gene: TRBJ1-1
D gene: TRBD1
V gene: TRBV5-1
CDR3 protein: CASSSGQVNTEAFF

J gene: TRBJ2-7
D gene: TRBD1
V gene: TRBV11-2
CDR3 protein: CAYADRGNEQYF

J gene: TRBJ2-2
D gene: TRBD2
V gene: TRBV6-4
CDR3 protein: CASGRSGSDTGELFF

J gene: TRBJ2-3
D gene: TRBD1
V gene: TRBV4-3
CDR3 protein: CASSQGTGLNTDTQYF

J gene: TRBJ1-6
D gene: TRBD1
V gene: TRBV5-1
CDR3 protein: CASSSRQGRNSPLHF

J gene: TRBJ2-3
D gene: .
V gene: TRBV27
CDR3 protein: CASSGGATDTQYF

J gene: TRBJ2-2
D gene: .
V gene: TRBV5-6
CDR3 protein: CASSRLVGDTGELFF

J gene: TRBJ1-1
D gene: .
V gene: TRBV2
CDR3 protein: CAGPNTEAFF

J gene: TRBJ1-5
D gene: .
V gene: TRBV4-1
CDR3 protein: CASSQEGHLGPQHF

J gene: TRBJ2-5
D gene: .
V gene: TRBV7-3
CDR3 protein: CASSLAGRGETQYF